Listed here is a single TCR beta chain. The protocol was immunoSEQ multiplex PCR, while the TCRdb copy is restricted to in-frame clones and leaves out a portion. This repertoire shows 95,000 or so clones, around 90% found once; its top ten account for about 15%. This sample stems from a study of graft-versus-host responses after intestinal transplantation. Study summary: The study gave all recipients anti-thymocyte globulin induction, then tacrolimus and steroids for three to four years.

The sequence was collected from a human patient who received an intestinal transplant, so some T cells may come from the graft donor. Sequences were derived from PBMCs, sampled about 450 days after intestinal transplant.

The CDR3 here is CASSVSRARVSLHF. The CDR3 nucleotides are TGTGCCAGCAGTGTGAGCCGGGCCCGGGTGTCCCTCCACTTT. This chain connects TRBV2 to TRBJ1-6; D gene uncertain. CDR1 SNHLY and CDR2 FYNNEI come from the germline V gene. There are 14 residues in the CDR3. V was clipped by 4 bases and J by 14 bases, with 18 bases between them.